The 4 T cell receptor beta chains listed next were all sequenced from one sample in a study of T-cell reconstitution after alpha-beta-depleted transplantation in children. The TCRbeta library incorporated unique molecular identifiers. Using its own MiXCR run on the PCR reads, TCRdb lists one record per CDR3 protein. The sample holds about 200,000 distinct CDR3 sequences; 5% to 7.5% are singletons and the top ten take under 6%. This sample comprised PBMCs, obtained before TCRalphabeta/CD19-depleted stem cell transplant. These receptors all come from a girl under two years old with combined immunodeficiency, due to receive a stem cell transplant.

The rearrangement joins TRBV4-3 to TRBJ2-7; a weak D match, TRBD1 (6 bases). CDR1 and CDR2 from the germline V gene are LGHNA and YSLEER. The CDR3 spans 15 residues. Trimming stripped 0 bases from V and 2 bases from J, with 11 bases between. This chain's CDR3 is CASSQEVHRAYEQYF. CDR3 in DNA: TGCGCCAGCAGCCAAGAAGTTCACAGGGCCTACGAGCAGTACTTC.

At least ten counts were recorded for this clonotype. This chain uses TRBV6-2 or TRBV6-3 with TRBJ2-1; 7 positions match TRBD2. The V segment lost 3 bases and the J segment 6 bases; nucleotides outside the gene matches: 5. This CDR3 comprises 14 residues. Germline V gene data show CDR1 as MNHEY and CDR2 as SVGEGT. DNA for the CDR3: TGTGCCAGCAGTTATTTGGGAGGGTCCAATGAGCAGTTCTTC. It specifies CASSYLGGSNEQFF.

This clonotype came up many times. The V and J genes are TRBV15 and TRBJ2-7, with 7 positions matching TRBD1. This CDR3 spans 19 amino acids. Losses at the gene ends were 0 bases for V and 0 bases for J; bases not matched to a gene: 14. The germline CDR1 and CDR2 sequences are LNHNV and YYDKDF (reference sequence). CDR3 sequence reads: CATSRDIATTGTFSYEQYF. CDR3 nucleotide sequence: TGTGCCACCAGCAGAGATATCGCCACGACAGGGACCTTCTCCTACGAGCAGTACTTC. The variable domain in full, with the rest retrieved from reference TRBV15 and TRBJ2-7, is DAMVIQNPRYQVTQFGKPVTLSCSQTLNHNVMYWYQQKSSQAPKLLFHYYDKDFNNEADTPDNFQSRRPNTSFCFLDIRSPGLGDTAMYLCATSRDIATTGTFSYEQYFGPGTRLTVT.

This clonotype was observed at least ten times. The V gene is TRBV28, the J gene TRBJ2-7, with D possibly being TRBD1 or TRBD2 (5 bases each). This CDR3 spans 14 amino acids. Between the trimmed V and J ends, which lost 6 bases and 3 bases, there was a span of 15 bases. Germline V lookup: CDR1 MDHEN, CDR2 SYDVKM. The CDR3, as DNA: TGTGCCAGCAGCCTGGGACGGACCCTCTACGAGCAGTACTTC. Its protein product is CASSLGRTLYEQYF.